This TCR beta chain was sequenced for a study of blood T cell repertoires in COVID-19. On the study more broadly: Acute and convalescent COVID-19 samples came from the United States, Italy and Spain.

In the original processing: Quantification of nucleated cells was approximated via reference gene primer amplification. Profiled with immunoSEQ multiplex PCR; TCRdb holds only in-frame clones, not every one. V and J calls plus clone size are reproduced from that table; the DNA served to infer D and trimming. The table has about 220,000 clones, 86% seen once. Participants, about 18 to 90 years old, spanned around 25 US areas. Cohorts were based on clinical histories the participants reported. CDR3 length: 14 residues. Trimming pared 7 bases from V and 5 bases from J, leaving 17 bases between. Germline-derived CDR1 and CDR2 are LGHNT and FRNRAP.

The chain recombines TRBV12-5 with TRBJ1-1; D gene ambiguous. The origin of this receptor is a woman in her thirties or forties with acute COVID-19. Material: PBMCs or T cells enriched from blood (not recorded which). DNA for the CDR3: TGTGCTAGTGCCTCTGCAACAGTAACTACTGAAGCTTTCTTT. Translating gives CASASATVTTEAFF.